This entry lists 19 T cell receptor beta chains sequenced from one sample in a study of T cells expressing NK-cell markers. Following a re-call of the 5' RACE reads, TCRdb has one entry per CDR3 protein and lacks DNA. This table lists 400,000 or so distinct CDR3 sequences. The material sequenced was blood T cells: a sorted CD56 or NKG2C T cell subset, CD4+ or CD8+ T cells, or bulk PBMC T cells (not recorded which). The receptors come from a woman aged 45-60 years in good health.

The genes are TRBV11-2 and TRBJ2-2; TCRdb selects TRBD1, and the lack of DNA leaves this call unchecked. CDR3 length equals 16 residues. Per germline, CDR1 SGHAT and CDR2 FQNNGV. The CDR3: CASSSQTDTNTGELFF. Full variable domain (rest looked up from reference TRBV11-2 and TRBJ2-2): EAGVAQSPRYKIIEKRQSVAFWCNPISGHATLYWYQQILGQGPKLLIQFQNNGVVDDSQLPKDRFSAERLKGVDSTLKIQPAKLEDSAVYLCASSSQTDTNTGELFFGEGSRLTVL.

The J gene is TRBJ2-3, the V gene TRBV9; TCRdb gives TRBD2 as the D gene, but with no DNA this cannot be confirmed. The CDR3 contains 16 residues. The V gene's germline CDR1 is SGDLS and CDR2 YYNGEE. The CDR3 spells CASSVELASGADTQYF.

V and J are TRBV9 and TRBJ2-2. Germline CDR1 is SGDLS and CDR2 is YYNGEE. The CDR3 runs to 14 residues. The CDR3 sequence is CASKDSLNTGELFF.

The V gene is TRBV7-8, the J gene TRBJ1-5; lacking DNA, the TRBD1 call made by TCRdb goes unchecked. The CDR3 has 16 residues. Germline V CDR1 and CDR2: SGHVS, FQNEAQ. The CDR3 here is CASSLFSPAQHQPQHF.

This chain joins TRBV29-1 and TRBJ2-7; the TCRdb D gene call, TRBD1, has no DNA to confirm it. Germline V gene lookup returns CDR1 SQVTM and CDR2 ANQGSEA. The CDR3 is 12 residues long. CDR3 protein: CSARQGGYEQYF.

This chain connects TRBV6-1 to TRBJ1-3; TCRdb outputs TRBD1, but without DNA this stays unchecked. The V gene's germline CDR1 is MNHNS and CDR2 SASEGT. The CDR3 runs 16 residues. This CDR3 is CASKPRDGLSGNTIYF.

The genes are TRBV5-1 and TRBJ2-2; checking the TCRdb D call of TRBD1 is not possible without DNA. Germline V lookup: CDR1 SGHRS, CDR2 YFSETQ. The CDR3 sequence is 18 residues long. The CDR3 protein is CASSLEWRTLTNTGELFF.

The genes are TRBV11-2 and TRBJ1-2. Per the germline V gene, CDR1 is SGHAT and CDR2 is FQNNGV. This CDR3 is built from 15 residues. The CDR3 spells CASSLVRSTNYGYTF. Looking up the rest from reference TRBV11-2 and TRBJ1-2 gives the full variable domain: EAGVAQSPRYKIIEKRQSVAFWCNPISGHATLYWYQQILGQGPKLLIQFQNNGVVDDSQLPKDRFSAERLKGVDSTLKIQPAKLEDSAVYLCASSLVRSTNYGYTFGSGTRLTVV.

The chain joins TRBV20-1 to TRBJ2-7; TCRdb outputs TRBD2, but without DNA this stays unchecked. Per germline, CDR1 DFQATT and CDR2 SNEGSKA (reference sequence). This CDR3 contains 16 residues. CDR3 in amino acids: CSARDFSPSGGYEQYF.

The chain has TRBV7-2 and TRBJ2-2; absent DNA, TCRdb's TRBD2 call cannot be checked. This CDR3 spans 17 amino acids. Per germline, CDR1 SGHTA and CDR2 FQGNSA. The CDR3 loop is CASSSGTSGRASGELFF.

The chain uses TRBV10-3 and TRBJ2-2. This CDR3 is 15 amino acids long. CDR1 is ENHRY and CDR2 is SYGVKD in the germline V gene. The CDR3 spells CAISGLLAKAGELFF.

The CDR3 region is CASSPPGQGVGEQFF. The chain recombines TRBV7-9 with TRBJ2-1; TCRdb outputs TRBD1, but without DNA this stays unchecked. The CDR3 extends over 15 amino acids. Looked up from germline, CDR1 is SEHNR and CDR2 is FQNEAQ (reference sequence).

This chain joins TRBV5-1 and TRBJ2-7; the TCRdb D gene call, TRBD2, has no DNA to confirm it. Germline assignment: CDR1 SGHRS and CDR2 YFSETQ. CDR3 length: 15 residues. CDR3: CASSLGGTSNYEQYF.

The chain couples TRBV10-2 to TRBJ1-6. The CDR3 spans 12 residues. Germline-derived CDR1 and CDR2 are WSHSY and SAAADI. CDR3 amino acids: CATTQGESPLHF.

The chain employs TRBV11-2 and TRBJ1-3; the D gene TCRdb calls, TRBD1, cannot be checked with no DNA. Germline V gives CDR1 SGHAT, CDR2 FQNNGV. This CDR3 spans 13 amino acids. The CDR3 loop is CASSTTGGNTIYF. Full variable domain (remainder filled in from reference TRBV11-2 and TRBJ1-3): EAGVAQSPRYKIIEKRQSVAFWCNPISGHATLYWYQQILGQGPKLLIQFQNNGVVDDSQLPKDRFSAERLKGVDSTLKIQPAKLEDSAVYLCASSTTGGNTIYFGEGSWLTVV.

The chain carries TRBV20-1 and TRBJ2-5; the D gene TCRdb calls, TRBD2, cannot be checked with no DNA. Per germline, CDR1 DFQATT and CDR2 SNEGSKA (reference sequence). This CDR3 comprises 14 residues. CDR3 sequence reads: CSARDQEGQETQYF.

J is TRBJ1-6 and V is TRBV7-9; there is no DNA to check the TCRdb D call of TRBD1. From germline, CDR1 is SEHNR and CDR2 FQNEAQ (reference sequence). The CDR3 covers 16 residues. CDR3 sequence reads: CASSLVLAGGHSPLHF.

This chain joins TRBV12-3 or TRBV12-4 and TRBJ2-6. The CDR3 has 17 amino acids. The CDR3: CASSLGVLASGANVLTF.

The chain links TRBV5-6 to TRBJ2-7; TCRdb designates TRBD1, a call that cannot be tested without DNA. Germline lookup yields CDR1 SGHDT and CDR2 YYEEEE. The CDR3 covers 15 residues. CDR3 protein: CASSPLVALGLEQYF.